These 14 T cell receptor beta chains were all obtained from the same sample, sequenced in a study of post-analysis software for immune sequencing data. Study outcomes and limitations: Five TRBV segments occurring more often in patients than controls included TRBV5-6, TRBV5-1 and TRBV20-1.

No antigen is known for these receptors. Unique molecular identifiers were carried by the TCR beta cDNA libraries. Via MiXCR, TCRdb re-called the PCR reads, giving one row per CDR3 protein. The profile shows fewer than 850,000 distinct CDR3 sequences, roughly 50% of them singletons. Sequencing input: blood. The source of these receptors is a girl aged 10 to 17 with multiple sclerosis.

This clonotype appeared a few times. This chain's CDR3 is CASSYPQGGYTF. The CDR3 DNA follows: TGTGCCAGCAGTTACCCCCAGGGCGGCTACACCTTC. J is TRBJ1-2 and V is TRBV6-5; D possibly corresponds to TRBD1 (5 bases). Germline loops: CDR1 MNHEY, CDR2 SVGAGI. The ends were cut back, 2 bases at V and 8 bases at J, with 9 bases in the middle. The CDR3 is 12 amino acids.

Only a few counts were recorded for this clonotype. The chain employs TRBV28 and TRBJ2-7; no definite D call. Trimming cost V 11 bases and J 3 bases, with 11 bases left between them. In germline, CDR1 is MDHEN, CDR2 SYDVKM. This CDR3 comprises 11 residues. This CDR3 is CAAAAVYEQYF. CDR3 coding DNA: TGTGCCGCCGCCGCGGTCTACGAGCAGTACTTC.

The rearrangement uses TRBV24-1 and TRBJ2-2; TRBD1 agrees at 9 bases. Germline V gene sequence: CDR1 KGHDR, CDR2 SFDVKD. J lost 6 bases, V lost 4 bases, and 11 bases had no gene match. The CDR3 consists of 17 residues. CDR3 protein: CATSDHGTGRLSGELFF. The CDR3 nucleotides are TGTGCCACCAGTGACCACGGGACAGGGAGGTTGTCCGGGGAGCTGTTTTTT.

The rearrangement uses TRBV29-1 and TRBJ2-7; 7 positions agree with TRBD1. V shed 7 bases and J 0 bases; nucleotides not matched to a gene: 6. This CDR3 comprises 13 residues. The germline gives CDR1 SQVTM, CDR2 ANQGSEA. CDR3 in amino acids: CSAIQGISYEQYF. Here the CDR3 DNA reads TGCAGCGCCATACAGGGGATCTCCTACGAGCAGTACTTC.

This chain uses TRBV2 with TRBJ1-1; D unresolved. This CDR3 has 13 amino acids. The V gene's germline CDR1 is SNHLY and CDR2 FYNNEI. The ends were cut back, 6 bases at V and 5 bases at J, with 13 bases in the middle. Here the CDR3 reads CASSAGWKTEAFF. The CDR3 DNA sequence: TGTGCCAGCAGCGCGGGGTGGAAAACTGAAGCTTTCTTT.

V usage is TRBV19 and J usage is TRBJ1-1, with TRBD1 matching over 7 bases. The CDR3 extends over 14 amino acids. The trim removed 6 bases at V and 5 bases at J, leaving 9 bases unmatched. Germline loops: CDR1 LNHDA, CDR2 SQIVND (reference sequence). The CDR3 sequence: CASRGGREVTEAFF. CDR3 DNA sequence: TGTGCCAGTAGAGGGGGCAGGGAAGTAACTGAAGCTTTCTTT.

As concerns this clonotype: This CDR3 is missing its conserved last phenylalanine or tryptophan, likely due to a read error. The chain recombines TRBV7-2 with TRBJ1-2; D call uncertain. Per germline, CDR1 SGHTA and CDR2 FQGNSA. The CDR3 loop spans 14 amino acids. CDR3 in amino acids: CASSLGGGNYDYTV. Written as DNA, the CDR3 is TGTGCCAGCAGCTTAGGAGGAGGAAACTATGACTACACCGTC.

This clonotype has just a few counts. The CDR3 DNA sequence: TGTGCCGCGGGGATGGTGGGAGAGACCCAGTACTTC. Protein product: CAAGMVGETQYF. The rearrangement links TRBV6-6 to TRBJ2-5; perhaps TRBD2 as D (6 bases). The CDR3 has 12 residues. Trimming cost V 11 bases and J 4 bases, with 14 bases left between them. The germline V gene has CDR1 MNHNY and CDR2 SVGAGI (reference sequence).

This chain connects TRBV19 to TRBJ2-1; D assignment may be TRBD1 or TRBD2 (6 bases each). The ends were cut back, 10 bases at V and 9 bases at J, with 19 bases in the middle. Germline CDR1 and CDR2: LNHDA and SQIVND (reference sequence). CDR3 size: 13 residues. The CDR3 DNA follows: TGTGCCACCTCCCCGGGGGCAGGTAGTGAGCAGTTCTTC. This translates into CATSPGAGSEQFF.

The genes are TRBV29-1 and TRBJ2-3; D is unclear. The V gene's germline CDR1 is SQVTM and CDR2 ANQGSEA. V was cut by 4 bases and J by 4 bases, with 6 bases left in between. The CDR3 totals 11 residues. DNA of the CDR3: TGCAGCGTTGGAGGTTCAGATACGCAGTATTTT. It yields the protein CSVGGSDTQYF.

Comments on this clonotype: An end of the junction differs from the germline gene, which may be a read error. The chain is built from TRBV12-3 or TRBV12-4 and TRBJ1-2; D ambiguous. The CDR3 extends over 13 amino acids. CDR3 nucleotides: TGTGCCTGCAGTTCACCGCCCCGGTATGGCTACACCTTC. This encodes CACSSPPRYGYTF.

This clonotype was seen a few times. This chain uses TRBV7-6 with TRBJ2-7; D gene ambiguous. The germline V gene has CDR1 SGHVS and CDR2 FNYEAQ. The V end was cut by 5 bases, the J end by 3 bases, with 20 bases between. CDR3 length: 16 residues. The CDR3 region has the DNA TGTGCCAGCAGCGCCGGTGGTGGGCCTTCAGACTACGAGCAGTACTTC. Amino acids: CASSAGGGPSDYEQYF.

This clonotype appeared a few times. The rearrangement uses TRBV29-1 and TRBJ2-7, with a weak D call TRBD1 (6 bases). Germline V gives CDR1 SQVTM, CDR2 ANQGSEA. This CDR3 comprises 14 residues. The germline V and J ends were trimmed by 2 bases and 5 bases, with 16 bases remaining between them. Here the CDR3 reads CSVETVGQVDEQYF. The CDR3 region has the DNA TGCAGCGTTGAAACGGTGGGACAAGTCGACGAGCAGTACTTC.

The J gene is TRBJ1-1, the V gene TRBV6-5; 9 bases are a match to TRBD1. The CDR3 is 12 amino acids. The junction had 3 bases not matched to a gene; V was cut back by 6 bases and J by 7 bases. The germline V gene encodes CDR1 MNHEY and CDR2 SVGAGI. The CDR3 region is CASSQDRGEAFF. CDR3 nucleotide sequence: TGTGCCAGCAGCCAGGACAGGGGTGAAGCTTTCTTT.